This TCR beta chain emerged from a study of T cells expressing NK-cell markers. Study in general: Researchers got TCR beta repertoires out of sorted CD3+CD56+NKG2C+, CD3+CD56+NKG2C- and CD3+CD56-NKG2C+ T cells.

The CDR3 is 13 residues long. Remarks on this clonotype: Its antigen is unknown.

Study-wide results and limits: Uncertainty persisted over the HCMV specificity of expanded NKG2C+ T cell clones. In about 6 donors, dominant NKG2C+ clonotypes were roughly 1.0-7.5% of CD8+ T cells.

From the 5' RACE reads, TCRdb lists one entry per CDR3 protein and no DNA. The specimen's table records over 250,000 distinct CDR3 sequences. This chain connects TRBV12-3 or TRBV12-4 to TRBJ2-5; without DNA, the TCRdb call of TRBD1 cannot be checked. The receptor comes from a woman between 18 and 70 years old in good health. The source material was blood T cells: a sorted CD56 or NKG2C T cell subset, CD4+ or CD8+ T cells, or bulk PBMC T cells (not recorded which). The CDR3 reads CASSFGAQETQYF.